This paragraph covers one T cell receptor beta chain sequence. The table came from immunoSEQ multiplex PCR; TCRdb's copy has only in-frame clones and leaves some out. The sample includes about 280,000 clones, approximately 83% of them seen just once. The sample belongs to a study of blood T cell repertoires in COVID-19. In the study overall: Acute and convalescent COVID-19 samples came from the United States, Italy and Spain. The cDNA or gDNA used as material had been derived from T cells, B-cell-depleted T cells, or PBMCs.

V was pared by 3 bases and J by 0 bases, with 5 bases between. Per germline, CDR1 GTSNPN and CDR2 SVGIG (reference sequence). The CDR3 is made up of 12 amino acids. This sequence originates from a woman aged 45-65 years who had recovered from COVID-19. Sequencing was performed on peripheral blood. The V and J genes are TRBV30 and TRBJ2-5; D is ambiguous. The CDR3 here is CAWSGYQETQYF. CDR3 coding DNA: TGTGCCTGGAGCGGGTACCAAGAGACCCAGTACTTC.